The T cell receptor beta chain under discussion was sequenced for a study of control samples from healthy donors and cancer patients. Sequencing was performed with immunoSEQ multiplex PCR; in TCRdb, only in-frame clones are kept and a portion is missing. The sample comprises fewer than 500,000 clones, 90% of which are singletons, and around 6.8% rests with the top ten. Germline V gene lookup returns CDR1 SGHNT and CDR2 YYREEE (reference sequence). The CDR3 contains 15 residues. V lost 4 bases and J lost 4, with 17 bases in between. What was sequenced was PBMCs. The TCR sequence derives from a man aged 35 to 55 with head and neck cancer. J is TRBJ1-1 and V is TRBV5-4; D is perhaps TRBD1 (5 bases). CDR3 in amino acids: CASSLQGSPGTEAFF. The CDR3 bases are TGTGCCAGCAGCCTGCAGGGTTCACCCGGCACTGAAGCTTTCTTT.